This TCR beta chain derives from a study of blood T cell repertoires in COVID-19. Across the whole study: From the United States, Italy and Spain came samples of acute and convalescent COVID-19.

Trimming removed 4 bases from V and 1 base from J; junction bases left unmatched: 4. CDR1 and CDR2 from the germline V gene are SNHLY and FYNNEI. This CDR3 is 15 amino acids long. Living in 24 US areas, the participants were between 18 and 89 years of age. In the original analysis: Estimation of nucleated cell counts was performed using reference gene primer amplification. Here immunoSEQ multiplex PCR was the method, and the copy in TCRdb shows in-frame clones only, minus some. The V and J calls and the clone size are those of that table, but D and trimming were determined from the DNA. Here the sample spans about 220,000 clones, 65% to 85% being singletons.

Sequences were obtained from PBMCs or T cells enriched from blood (not recorded which). The chain combines TRBV2 with TRBJ2-3, with 8 bases aligning to TRBD2. The receptor was isolated from a woman aged 60-75 years who had recovered from COVID-19. The CDR3 region has the DNA TGTGCCAGCAGTGTCGAAGCGGGGGGCACAGATACGCAGTATTTT. It yields the protein CASSVEAGGTDTQYF.